The 15 T cell receptor beta chains below all came from one sample that was sequenced in a study of OX40 agonist ivuxolimab in advanced cancers. Produced via immunoSEQ multiplex PCR; TCRdb's table is partial and in-frame only. The sample consists of 58,000 or so clones, over 80% of them appearing once. Sequences were derived from CD4+ or CD8+ T cells sorted from blood, sampled in a trial of the OX40 agonist ivuxolimab. The receptors derive from an adult with an advanced solid tumor such as melanoma, head and neck, liver or kidney cancer.

The chain is built from TRBV29-1 and TRBJ1-1; 9 nucleotides match TRBD1. The CDR3 loop spans 13 amino acids. From germline, CDR1 is SQVTM and CDR2 ANQGSEA. Trimming took 6 bases from V and 5 from J; bases not matched to a gene: 7. In DNA form, the CDR3 reads TGCAGCGTGGGGACAGGGTTCGAAACTGAAGCTTTCTTT. Translating it yields CSVGTGFETEAFF.

The chain has TRBV7-6 and TRBJ1-5; possibly TRBD1 for D (5 bases). The CDR3 is 15 residues long. Germline CDR1 and CDR2: SGHVS and FNYEAQ. V was shortened by 1 base and J by 6 bases, with 13 bases between the two germline ends. The CDR3, as DNA: TGTGCCAGCAGCTTAGGTGCAGGGAGGGGTCAGCCCCAGCATTTT. This gives the protein CASSLGAGRGQPQHF.

CDR3 nucleotides: TGCGCCAGCAGCTTGGCCGGGGGAGGACACACTGAAGCTTTCTTT. Amino acids: CASSLAGGGHTEAFF. The chain couples TRBV5-1 to TRBJ1-1, with D maybe TRBD1 (5 bases). This CDR3 comprises 15 residues. Trimming pared 0 bases from V and 3 bases from J, leaving 12 bases between. Germline lookup yields CDR1 SGHRS and CDR2 YFSETQ.

The gene calls are TRBV29-1 and TRBJ2-3, with TRBD1 as a possible D gene (6 bases). Trimming removed 3 bases from V and 0 bases from J, with 16 bases in between. Germline-derived CDR1 and CDR2 are SQVTM and ANQGSEA. The CDR3 is 16 residues long. CDR3: CSVDQGHQTSTDTQYF. DNA for the CDR3: TGCAGCGTTGATCAGGGACACCAAACAAGCACAGATACGCAGTATTTT.

The chain couples TRBV5-8 to TRBJ2-3; no firm D call. Germline values: CDR1 SGHTS, CDR2 YDEGEE. The CDR3 loop spans 14 amino acids. V lost 0 bases, J lost 1 base, and 6 bases lay in between. The CDR3 loop is CASSLEAGTDTQYF. The CDR3 DNA follows: TGTGCCAGCAGCTTGGAGGCAGGCACAGATACGCAGTATTTT. The full variable domain, its missing parts supplied by reference TRBV5-8 and TRBJ2-3, is EAGVTQSPTHLIKTRGQQATLRCSPISGHTSVYWYQQALGLGLQFLLWYDEGEERNRGNFPPRFSGRQFPNYSSELNVNALELEDSALYLCASSLEAGTDTQYFGPGTRLTVL.

This chain links TRBV25-1 with TRBJ1-6; D not certain. The length of the CDR3 is 12 residues. V dropped 4 bases and J dropped 5 bases, with 3 bases sitting between them. CDR1 and CDR2 from the germline V gene are MGHDK and SYGVNS. In nucleotides, the CDR3 is TGTGCCAGCAGTGGTAATAATTCACCCCTCCACTTT. This gives the protein CASSGNNSPLHF.

V and J are TRBV27 and TRBJ2-2; 10 bases agree with TRBD2. Germline CDR1 and CDR2: MNHEY and SMNVEV (reference sequence). Trimming removed 1 base from V and 2 bases from J; junction bases left unmatched: 4. CDR3 length: 17 amino acids. CDR3 nucleotides: TGTGCCAGCAGTTTATACTGGACTAGCGGTAACACCGGGGAGCTGTTTTTT. This encodes CASSLYWTSGNTGELFF.

The chain couples TRBV5-8 to TRBJ2-7; D is possibly TRBD1 or TRBD2 (6 bases each). The CDR3 has 14 amino acids. V was clipped by 5 bases and J by 0 bases, with 12 bases between them. CDR1 and CDR2 from the germline V gene are SGHTS and YDEGEE. The CDR3 reads CASRGGHPSYEQYF. CDR3 in DNA: TGTGCCAGCAGGGGGGGACATCCCTCCTACGAGCAGTACTTC.

The chain joins TRBV27 to TRBJ2-3; possible D gene TRBD1, 5 bases. CDR1 and CDR2 (germline): MNHEY, SMNVEV (reference sequence). The CDR3 consists of 15 residues. V shed 5 bases and J shed 0 bases, with 12 bases lying between them. The CDR3 here is CASSLQDPSTDTQYF. CDR3 bases: TGTGCCAGCAGTCTACAGGACCCGAGCACAGATACGCAGTATTTT.

The chain joins TRBV6-1 to TRBJ2-7; D perhaps matches TRBD2 (6 bases). V lost 6 bases and J 3 bases, leaving 15 bases between the germline ends. Germline CDR1 MNHNS, CDR2 SASEGT. The CDR3 extends over 14 amino acids. The CDR3, as DNA: TGTGCCAGCAGGGCCTCGGGACTCATCTACGAGCAGTACTTC. This encodes CASRASGLIYEQYF.

V gene TRBV6-5 combines with J gene TRBJ1-4, with TRBD1 identical over 10 bases. Germline CDR1 MNHEY, CDR2 SVGAGI. The CDR3 is 15 amino acids. Trimming at V came to 6 bases and at J to 6 bases, leaving 7 bases not matched to a gene. The CDR3 DNA follows: TGTGCCAGCAGGCGACCCGGGACAGGGGATGAAAAACTGTTTTTT. It codes for CASRRPGTGDEKLFF.

This clone was seen a handful of times. This rearrangement joins TRBV6-5 to TRBJ1-5; TRBD1 matches 7 bases. The CDR3 is made up of 14 amino acids. V trimming: 6 bases; J trimming: 6 bases; junction bases outside the gene matches: 8. The germline V gene has CDR1 MNHEY and CDR2 SVGAGI. The CDR3 protein is CASSTRQGSQPQHF. The CDR3 nucleotides are TGTGCCAGCAGCACACGACAGGGTAGTCAGCCCCAGCATTTT.

Comments on this clone: Distinct nucleotide sequences in the sample also encode this CDR3. The chain has TRBV6-5 and TRBJ1-5, with D perhaps TRBD1 (5 bases). The CDR3 is 15 residues long. V was trimmed by 2 bases and J by 1 base, leaving 9 bases between them. In germline, CDR1 is MNHEY, CDR2 SVGAGI. The CDR3 here is CASSYRGNSNQPQHF. DNA of the CDR3: TGTGCCAGCAGTTACCGGGGGAACAGCAATCAGCCCCAGCATTTT.

This rearrangement joins TRBV5-6 to TRBJ2-2, with a possible D match to TRBD2 (6 bases). CDR3 length equals 16 residues. Deletions cut 0 bases from V and 2 bases from J, with 11 bases between. Germline V gene sequence: CDR1 SGHDT, CDR2 YYEEEE. In DNA, the CDR3 is TGTGCCAGCAGCTTGGAGGGTGGACTAAACACCGGGGAGCTGTTTTTT. It specifies CASSLEGGLNTGELFF.

This chain uses TRBV6-6 with TRBJ2-4; D is ambiguous. The CDR3 extends over 13 amino acids. The germline V gene has CDR1 MNHNY and CDR2 SVGAGI (reference sequence). V dropped 6 bases and J dropped 5 bases, with 11 bases sitting between them. CDR3 region: CASRPQTQNIQYF. CDR3 DNA: TGTGCCAGCAGGCCGCAGACCCAAAACATTCAGTACTTC.